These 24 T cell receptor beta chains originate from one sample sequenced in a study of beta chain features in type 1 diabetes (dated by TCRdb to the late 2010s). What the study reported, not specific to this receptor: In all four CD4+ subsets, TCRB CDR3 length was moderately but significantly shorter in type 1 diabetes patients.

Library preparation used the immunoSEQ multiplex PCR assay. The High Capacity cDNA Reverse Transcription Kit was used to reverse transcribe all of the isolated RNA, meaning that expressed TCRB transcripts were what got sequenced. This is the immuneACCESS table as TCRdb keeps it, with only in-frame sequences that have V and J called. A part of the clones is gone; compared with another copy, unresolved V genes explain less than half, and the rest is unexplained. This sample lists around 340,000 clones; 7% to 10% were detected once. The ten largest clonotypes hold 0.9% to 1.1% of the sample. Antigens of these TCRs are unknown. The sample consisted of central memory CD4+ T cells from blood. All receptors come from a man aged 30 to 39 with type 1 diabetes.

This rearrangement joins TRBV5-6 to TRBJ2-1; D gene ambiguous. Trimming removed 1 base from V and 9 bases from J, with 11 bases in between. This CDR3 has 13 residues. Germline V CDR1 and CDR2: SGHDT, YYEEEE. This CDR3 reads CASSLTLSGEQFF. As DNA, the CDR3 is TGTGCCAGCAGCTTGACTCTGAGTGGTGAGCAGTTCTTC.

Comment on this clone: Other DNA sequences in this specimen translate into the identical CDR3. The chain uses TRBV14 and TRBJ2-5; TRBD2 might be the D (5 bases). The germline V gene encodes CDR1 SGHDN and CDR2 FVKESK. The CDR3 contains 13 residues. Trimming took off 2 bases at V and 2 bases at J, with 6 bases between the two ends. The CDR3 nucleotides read TGTGCCAGCAGCCAACCGGGACAAGAGACCCAGTACTTC. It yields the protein CASSQPGQETQYF.

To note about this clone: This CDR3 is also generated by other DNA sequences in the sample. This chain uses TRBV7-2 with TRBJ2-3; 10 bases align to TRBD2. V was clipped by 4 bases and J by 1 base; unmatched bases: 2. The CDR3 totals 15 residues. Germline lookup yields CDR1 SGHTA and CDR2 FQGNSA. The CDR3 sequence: CASSSGLAGTDTQYF. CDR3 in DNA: TGTGCCAGCAGCTCCGGACTAGCGGGCACAGATACGCAGTATTTT.

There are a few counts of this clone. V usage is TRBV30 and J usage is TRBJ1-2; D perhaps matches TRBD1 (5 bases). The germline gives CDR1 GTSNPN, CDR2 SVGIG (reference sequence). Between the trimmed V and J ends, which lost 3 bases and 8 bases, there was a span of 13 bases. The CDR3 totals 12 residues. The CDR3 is CAWSVTVGGYTF. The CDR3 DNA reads TGTGCCTGGAGCGTGACAGTTGGGGGCTACACCTTC.

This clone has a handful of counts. CDR3 bases: TGTGCCAGCAGTTTCCGGGACTGGCAGTTCTTC. Protein product: CASSFRDWQFF. The chain employs TRBV27 and TRBJ2-1; perhaps TRBD2 as D (6 bases). Germline CDR1 is MNHEY and CDR2 is SMNVEV (reference sequence). This CDR3 has 11 residues. The germline V and J ends were trimmed by 3 bases and 12 bases, with 9 bases remaining between them.

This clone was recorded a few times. The CDR3, as DNA: TGTGCCAGCAGCTTGGACTCGGGGGATACGCAGTATTTT. Translating gives CASSLDSGDTQYF. This chain joins TRBV7-9 and TRBJ2-3; D might be TRBD2 (5 bases). Germline-derived CDR1 and CDR2 are SEHNR and FQNEAQ (reference sequence). Trimming removed 3 bases from V and 6 bases from J, with 10 bases in between. This CDR3 has 13 residues.

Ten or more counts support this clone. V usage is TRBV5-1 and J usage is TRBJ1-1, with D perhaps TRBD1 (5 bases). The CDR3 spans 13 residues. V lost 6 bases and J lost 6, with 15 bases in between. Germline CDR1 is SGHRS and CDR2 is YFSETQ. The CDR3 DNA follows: TGCGCCAGCATCCGGGACTGGGGCGCTGAAGCTTTCTTT. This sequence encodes CASIRDWGAEAFF.

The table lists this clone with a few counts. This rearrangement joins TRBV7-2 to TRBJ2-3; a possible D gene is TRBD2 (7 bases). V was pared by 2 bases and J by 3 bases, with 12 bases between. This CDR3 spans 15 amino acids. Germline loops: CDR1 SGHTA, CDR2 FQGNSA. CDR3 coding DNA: TGTGCCAGCAGCTTAATGGGGGGGCAGACAGATACGCAGTATTTT. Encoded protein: CASSLMGGQTDTQYF.

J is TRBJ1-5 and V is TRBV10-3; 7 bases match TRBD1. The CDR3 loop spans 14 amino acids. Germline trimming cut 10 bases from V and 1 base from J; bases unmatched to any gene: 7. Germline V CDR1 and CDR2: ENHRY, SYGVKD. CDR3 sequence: CATRQGGSNQPQHF. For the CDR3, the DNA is TGTGCCACCCGACAGGGCGGGAGCAATCAGCCCCAGCATTTT.

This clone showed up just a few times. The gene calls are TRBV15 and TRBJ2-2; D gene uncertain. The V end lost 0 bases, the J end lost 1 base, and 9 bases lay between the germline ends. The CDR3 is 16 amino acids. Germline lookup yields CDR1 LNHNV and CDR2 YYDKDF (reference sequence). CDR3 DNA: TGTGCCACCAGCAGAGATCGGGCAGAGAACACCGGGGAGCTGTTTTTT. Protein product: CATSRDRAENTGELFF.

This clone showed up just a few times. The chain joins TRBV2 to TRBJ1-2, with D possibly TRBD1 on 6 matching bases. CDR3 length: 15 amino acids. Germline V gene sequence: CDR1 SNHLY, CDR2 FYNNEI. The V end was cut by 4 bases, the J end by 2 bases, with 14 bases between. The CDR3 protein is CASSVGQGQNYGYTF. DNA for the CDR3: TGTGCCAGCAGTGTGGGGCAGGGACAAAACTATGGCTACACCTTC. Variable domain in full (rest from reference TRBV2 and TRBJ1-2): EPEVTQTPSHQVTQMGQEVILRCVPISNHLYFYWYRQILGQKVEFLVSFYNNEISEKSEIFDDQFSVERPDGSNFTLKIRSTKLEDSAMYFCASSVGQGQNYGYTFGSGTRLTVV.

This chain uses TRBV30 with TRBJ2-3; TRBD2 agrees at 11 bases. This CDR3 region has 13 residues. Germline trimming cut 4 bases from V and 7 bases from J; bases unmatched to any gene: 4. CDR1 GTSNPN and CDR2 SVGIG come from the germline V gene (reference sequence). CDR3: CAWTSGGKNTQYF. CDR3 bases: TGTGCCTGGACTAGCGGGGGGAAGAATACGCAGTATTTT.

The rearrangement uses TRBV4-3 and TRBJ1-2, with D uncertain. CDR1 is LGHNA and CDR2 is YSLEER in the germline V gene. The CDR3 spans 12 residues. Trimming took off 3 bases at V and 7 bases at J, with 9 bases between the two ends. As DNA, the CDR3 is TGCGCCAGCAGCCAGAGGTCTGGTGGCTACACCTTC. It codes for CASSQRSGGYTF.

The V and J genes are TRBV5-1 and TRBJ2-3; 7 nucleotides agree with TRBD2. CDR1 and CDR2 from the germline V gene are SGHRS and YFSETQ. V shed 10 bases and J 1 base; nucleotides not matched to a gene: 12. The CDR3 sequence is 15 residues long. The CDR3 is CASASGGGGTDTQYF. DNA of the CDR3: TGCGCCTCAGCGTCGGGCGGGGGTGGCACAGATACGCAGTATTTT.

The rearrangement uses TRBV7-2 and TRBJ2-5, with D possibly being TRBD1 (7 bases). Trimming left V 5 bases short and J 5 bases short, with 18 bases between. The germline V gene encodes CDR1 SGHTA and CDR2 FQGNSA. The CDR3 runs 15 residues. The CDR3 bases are TGTGCCAGCAGCCCCCTTTGGACAGGAGGGGAGACCCAGTACTTC. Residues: CASSPLWTGGETQYF.

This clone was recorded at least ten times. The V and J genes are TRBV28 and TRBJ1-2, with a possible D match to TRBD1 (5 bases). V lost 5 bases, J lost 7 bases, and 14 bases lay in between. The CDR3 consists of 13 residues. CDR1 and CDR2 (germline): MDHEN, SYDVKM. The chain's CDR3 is CASSPGTPGGYTF. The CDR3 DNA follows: TGTGCCAGCAGTCCCGGGACCCCAGGTGGCTACACCTTC.

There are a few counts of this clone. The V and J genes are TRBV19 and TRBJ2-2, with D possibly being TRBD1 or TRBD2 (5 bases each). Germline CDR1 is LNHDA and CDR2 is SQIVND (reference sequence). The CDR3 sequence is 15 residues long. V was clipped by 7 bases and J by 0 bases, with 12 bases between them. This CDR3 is CASTLGDANTGELFF. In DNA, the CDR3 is TGTGCCAGTACGTTGGGGGACGCGAACACCGGGGAGCTGTTTTTT.

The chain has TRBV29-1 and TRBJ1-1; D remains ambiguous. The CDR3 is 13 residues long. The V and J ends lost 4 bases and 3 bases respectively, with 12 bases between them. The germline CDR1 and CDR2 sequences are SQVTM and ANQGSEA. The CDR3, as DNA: TGCAGCGTTGTTTTGCCAAGGGACACTGAAGCTTTCTTT. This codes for CSVVLPRDTEAFF.

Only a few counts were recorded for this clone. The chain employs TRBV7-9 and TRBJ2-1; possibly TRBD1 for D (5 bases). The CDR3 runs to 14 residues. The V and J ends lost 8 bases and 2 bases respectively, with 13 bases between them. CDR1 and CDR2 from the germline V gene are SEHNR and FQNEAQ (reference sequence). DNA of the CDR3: TGTGCCAGCGTCACAGGCGGTCCCTACAATGAGCAGTTCTTC. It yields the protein CASVTGGPYNEQFF.

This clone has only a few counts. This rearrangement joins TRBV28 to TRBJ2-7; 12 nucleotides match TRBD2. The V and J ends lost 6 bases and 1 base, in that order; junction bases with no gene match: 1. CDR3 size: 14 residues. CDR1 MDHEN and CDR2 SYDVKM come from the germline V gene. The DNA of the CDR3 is TGTGCCAGCAGGACTAGCGGGGGATCCTACGAGCAGTACTTC. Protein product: CASRTSGGSYEQYF.

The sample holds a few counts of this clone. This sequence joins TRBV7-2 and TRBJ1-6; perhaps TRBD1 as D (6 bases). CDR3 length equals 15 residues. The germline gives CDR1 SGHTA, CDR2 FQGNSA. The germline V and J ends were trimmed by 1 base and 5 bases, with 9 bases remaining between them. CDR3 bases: TGTGCCAGCAGCTTAGGAGGGGGAGATAATTCACCCCTCCACTTT. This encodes CASSLGGGDNSPLHF.

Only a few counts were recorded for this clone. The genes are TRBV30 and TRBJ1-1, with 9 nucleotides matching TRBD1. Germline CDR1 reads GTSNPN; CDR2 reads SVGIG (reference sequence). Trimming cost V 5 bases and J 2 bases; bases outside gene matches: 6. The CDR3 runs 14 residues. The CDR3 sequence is CAWARDRANTEAFF. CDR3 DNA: TGTGCCTGGGCGCGGGACAGGGCTAACACTGAAGCTTTCTTT.

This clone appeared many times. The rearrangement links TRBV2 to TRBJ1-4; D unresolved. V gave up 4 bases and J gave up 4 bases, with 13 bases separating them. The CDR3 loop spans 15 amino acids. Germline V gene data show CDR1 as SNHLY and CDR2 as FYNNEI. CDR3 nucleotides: TGTGCCAGCAGTGTCAATAACGGGCTTAATGAAAAACTGTTTTTT. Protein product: CASSVNNGLNEKLFF.

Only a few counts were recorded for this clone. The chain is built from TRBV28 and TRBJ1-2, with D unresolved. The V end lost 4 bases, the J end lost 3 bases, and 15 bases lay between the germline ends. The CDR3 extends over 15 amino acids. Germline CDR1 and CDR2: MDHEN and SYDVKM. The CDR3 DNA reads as TGTGCCAGCAGTTCCCGCCGGGGTTTGGACTATGGCTACACCTTC. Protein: CASSSRRGLDYGYTF.